These T cell receptor beta chains were read from a single sample in a study of radiation and T cells in renal cell carcinoma. Clones were sequenced by immunoSEQ multiplex PCR, and TCRdb holds only the in-frame ones, with some missing. The sample lists about 130,000 clones, 75% to 90% seen once, with under 2.5% in the top ten. The source was blood, collected from a patient whose treatment included radiotherapy and nephrectomy. Receptor source: a woman between 55 and 75 years old with renal cell carcinoma. Each CDR3 is given with its conserved first and last residue. Fields, in order: CDR3 DNA, CDR3 protein, V gene, J gene, D gene, clone size. The D gene is left open where the match is weak. Size values are once, few and many counts, or a class for expanded clones, and some rows have none.

TGTGCCATCCAATTACAGGGGGCGGCCAAGAGGGGCTACACCTTC	CAIQLQGAAKRGYTF	TRBV7-2	TRBJ1-2	TRBD1	.
TGTGCCAGCAGTAGGGCAGAGCTCTATGGCTACACCTTC	CASSRAELYGYTF	TRBV6-1	TRBJ1-2	.	.
TGTGCCAGCAGCTTGAAAGAGCAGGTTCATCAGCCCCAGCATTTT	CASSLKEQVHQPQHF	TRBV5-8	TRBJ1-5	.	.
TGCGCCAGCAGCCGTTGGACGGGGGACGCTGGAAACACCATATATTTT	CASSRWTGDAGNTIYF	TRBV5-1	TRBJ1-3	.	.
TGTGCCAGTACCGCCCCCGGAAACACTGAAGCTTTCTTT	CASTAPGNTEAFF	TRBV19	TRBJ1-1	.	.
TGCAGCGTTTCACAGGGTATAGGGACCTACGAGCAGTACTTC	CSVSQGIGTYEQYF	TRBV29-1	TRBJ2-7	.	once
TGTGCCAGCACCCCGGGACTAGCGGAGACCCAGTACTTC	CASTPGLAETQYF	TRBV9	TRBJ2-5	TRBD2	.
TGCGCCAGCAGCCAAGAACCGACCTACGAGCAGTACTTC	CASSQEPTYEQYF	TRBV4-1	TRBJ2-7	.	.
TGTGCCAGCAGTTACTCGCTCCAACCCCTGAACACTGAAGCTTTCTTT	CASSYSLQPLNTEAFF	TRBV6-6	TRBJ1-1	.	.
TGTGCCAGCAGAAGTGGGACATACCAAGAGACCCAGTACTTC	CASRSGTYQETQYF	TRBV2	TRBJ2-5	.	once
TGTGCCAGTAGTAATGATGACATCCACGAGCAGTACTTC	CASSNDDIHEQYF	TRBV19	TRBJ2-7	.	.
TGTGCCAGCAGGACTAGCGGGAGGTCGTACAATGAGCAGTTCTTC	CASRTSGRSYNEQFF	TRBV5-5	TRBJ2-1	TRBD2	once
TGTGCCAGCAGTTACTCGGGCCTGAACACTGAAGCTTTCTTT	CASSYSGLNTEAFF	TRBV6-6	TRBJ1-1	.	.
TGTGCCAGCAGTCCCCCGGGGAGACACCAGCAGTACTTC	CASSPPGRHQQYF	TRBV6-5	TRBJ2-7	.	.
TGTGCCAGCAGCTTAATGCGCGGGGGAAGCTCCTACAATGAGCAGTTCTTC	CASSLMRGGSSYNEQFF	TRBV7-8	TRBJ2-1	TRBD2	.
TGTGCCAGCAGCTTGGCGGGAGGGGGGAACGGAAACACCATATATTTT	CASSLAGGGNGNTIYF	TRBV5-4	TRBJ1-3	.	.
TGCGCCAGCAGCCCAGGGACAGGGGGAGGAGAGACCCAGTACTTC	CASSPGTGGGETQYF	TRBV5-1	TRBJ2-5	TRBD1	.
TGCGCCAGCAGCTTTATGAGGGCGGCTAACGCCGGGGAGCTGTTTTTT	CASSFMRAANAGELFF	TRBV5-1	TRBJ2-2	.	.
TGTGCCAGTAGTCCCGACAGGGTCGGCACCGGGGAGCTGTTTTTT	CASSPDRVGTGELFF	TRBV19	TRBJ2-2	TRBD1	.
TGTGCCAGCAGCCAAGTTCTAGTCGGTTACGAGCAGTACTTC	CASSQVLVGYEQYF	TRBV4-2	TRBJ2-7	.	.
TGTGCCAGCAGTTCCGAGGGGGAGACAGATACGCAGTATTTT	CASSSEGETDTQYF	TRBV6-5	TRBJ2-3	.	.
TGCAGTGCTAAACAGAACACGGCCCAGTACTTC	CSAKQNTAQYF	TRBV20-1	TRBJ2-5	.	.
TGTGCCAGCAGCCCTTGGACAGGATCAAGCACAGATACGCAGTATTTT	CASSPWTGSSTDTQYF	TRBV11-2	TRBJ2-3	TRBD1	.
TGTGCCGGGGACACTAGGGCCTCCTCTCACACTGAAGCTTTCTTT	CAGDTRASSHTEAFF	TRBV30	TRBJ1-1	.	few
TGCGCCAGCAGCCAATTCCCGGGAGTGGGAGAGACCCAGTACTTC	CASSQFPGVGETQYF	TRBV4-3	TRBJ2-5	.	.
TGTGCCAGCAGTTTCGGGACTGCGGGCTATGGCTACACCTTC	CASSFGTAGYGYTF	TRBV28	TRBJ1-2	.	.